These T cell receptor beta chains were read from a single sample in a study of T cell responses to AZD1222 COVID-19 vaccine. TCRdb's copy holds only in-frame clones and misses some; the assay was immunoSEQ multiplex PCR. The table has around 160,000 clones, about 93% seen once. Specimen: peripheral blood, collected on day 0 of AZD1222 vaccination. Every receptor here comes from an adult in good health. Both conserved end residues are part of each CDR3. A D gene is named only where the DNA matches it firmly. Rows may omit the clone size; those that give it use once, few, many or a size class.

j_gene: TRBJ2-6
abundance: -
v_gene: TRBV2
d_gene: -
CDR3nt: TGTGCCAGCAGAGGGGGAGAGACTGGGGCCAACGTCCTGACTTTC
CDR3aa: CASRGGETGANVLTF

j_gene: TRBJ2-7
abundance: -
v_gene: TRBV5-8
d_gene: TRBD1
CDR3nt: TGTGCCAGCAGCTTAACCAGGGGGAACACCTACGAGCAGTACTTC
CDR3aa: CASSLTRGNTYEQYF

j_gene: TRBJ2-1
abundance: -
v_gene: TRBV20-1
d_gene: -
CDR3nt: TGCAGTGCGGCCGGAGCGAGGGAGCAGTTCTTC
CDR3aa: CSAAGAREQFF

j_gene: TRBJ2-5
abundance: -
v_gene: TRBV29-1
d_gene: TRBD2
CDR3nt: TGCAGCGTTGACCGGCCGAGCGGGGAGGGAGAGACCCAGTACTTC
CDR3aa: CSVDRPSGEGETQYF

j_gene: TRBJ2-5
abundance: -
v_gene: TRBV5-1
d_gene: -
CDR3nt: TGCGCCAGCAGCTTGGGCCTCCAAGAGACCCAGTACTTC
CDR3aa: CASSLGLQETQYF

j_gene: TRBJ2-1
abundance: -
v_gene: TRBV7-9
d_gene: TRBD2
CDR3nt: TGTGCCAGCAGCCTTTCTAGCGGGATGTACAATGAGCAGTTCTTC
CDR3aa: CASSLSSGMYNEQFF

j_gene: TRBJ2-2
abundance: -
v_gene: TRBV9
d_gene: -
CDR3nt: TGTGCCAGCAGCACCCGACAGACGAACACCGGGGAGCTGTTTTTT
CDR3aa: CASSTRQTNTGELFF

j_gene: TRBJ1-1
abundance: -
v_gene: TRBV19
d_gene: -
CDR3nt: TGTGCCAGTAGGTTGACGGATCTCTCTACTGAAGCTTTCTTT
CDR3aa: CASRLTDLSTEAFF

j_gene: TRBJ2-1
abundance: -
v_gene: TRBV9
d_gene: -
CDR3nt: TGTGCCAGCAGCGGTGACAGAACTGAGCAGTTCTTC
CDR3aa: CASSGDRTEQFF

j_gene: TRBJ2-3
abundance: -
v_gene: TRBV7-9
d_gene: TRBD2
CDR3nt: TGTGCCAGCAGCTTGGGACTAGCTACAGATACGCAGTATTTT
CDR3aa: CASSLGLATDTQYF

j_gene: TRBJ2-1
abundance: -
v_gene: TRBV4-1
d_gene: -
CDR3nt: TGCGCCAGCAGCCAAGACGGAGCCACTACTGAGCAGTTCTTC
CDR3aa: CASSQDGATTEQFF

j_gene: TRBJ2-7
abundance: once
v_gene: TRBV27
d_gene: -
CDR3nt: TGTGCCAGCAGTTTGTCGGGACCTAACTCCTACGAGCAGTACTTC
CDR3aa: CASSLSGPNSYEQYF

j_gene: TRBJ1-4
abundance: -
v_gene: TRBV12-3/TRBV12-4
d_gene: TRBD1
CDR3nt: TGTGCCAGCAGTTCCACGACAGGGGAAAAACTGTTTTTT
CDR3aa: CASSSTTGEKLFF

j_gene: TRBJ2-1
abundance: -
v_gene: TRBV7-9
d_gene: -
CDR3nt: TGTGCCAGCAGCTTAGCGCCAGAGCAGTTCTTC
CDR3aa: CASSLAPEQFF

j_gene: TRBJ1-1
abundance: -
v_gene: TRBV7-3
d_gene: -
CDR3nt: TGTGCCAGCAGCCCACAGGCAGGGACTGAAGCTTTCTTT
CDR3aa: CASSPQAGTEAFF

j_gene: TRBJ1-3
abundance: -
v_gene: TRBV5-5
d_gene: -
CDR3nt: TGTGCCAGCAGCTTGCTCCCAGGGCTTGGAAACACCATATATTTT
CDR3aa: CASSLLPGLGNTIYF

j_gene: TRBJ2-7
abundance: -
v_gene: TRBV5-1
d_gene: TRBD1
CDR3nt: TGCGCCAGCAGCCCGACAGGGTCCTCCTACGAGCAGTACTTC
CDR3aa: CASSPTGSSYEQYF

j_gene: TRBJ2-7
abundance: -
v_gene: TRBV9
d_gene: -
CDR3nt: TGTGCCAGCAGCGTAGAAATATCGGGAGAGCAGTACTTC
CDR3aa: CASSVEISGEQYF

j_gene: TRBJ2-7
abundance: few
v_gene: TRBV19
d_gene: -
CDR3nt: TGTGCCAGTAGTTCCCAGGGATACGAGCAGTACTTC
CDR3aa: CASSSQGYEQYF

j_gene: TRBJ2-7
abundance: -
v_gene: TRBV2
d_gene: -
CDR3nt: TGTGCCAGCAGTGGCATCGGGGAATGGTCCTACGAGCAGTACTTC
CDR3aa: CASSGIGEWSYEQYF

j_gene: TRBJ1-5
abundance: -
v_gene: TRBV7-2
d_gene: -
CDR3nt: TGTGCCAGCAGCTTGCGGGGGCCAGGCCAGCCCCAGCATTTT
CDR3aa: CASSLRGPGQPQHF

j_gene: TRBJ2-7
abundance: -
v_gene: TRBV10-3
d_gene: -
CDR3nt: TGTGCCATCAGTGAGTCCTTCTACGAGCAGTACTTC
CDR3aa: CAISESFYEQYF

j_gene: TRBJ2-1
abundance: -
v_gene: TRBV18
d_gene: TRBD2
CDR3nt: TGTGCCAGCTCACCAATTCCGCGGGAGGTACCGGTGGATGAGCAGTTCTTC
CDR3aa: CASSPIPREVPVDEQFF